These T cell receptor beta chains were read from a single sample in a study of shared clonotypes between healthy human individuals. The data were produced by immunoSEQ multiplex PCR, yet TCRdb's version contains in-frame clones alone and is incomplete. In the table there are around 2.3 million clones, approximately 94% of which are singletons. Source material: naive CD4+ T cells sorted from blood. The receptors shown here come from a man aged 18 to 29 in good health. Each CDR3 is given with its conserved first and last residue. The order of the fields is D gene, V gene, CDR3 protein. A D gene is named only where the DNA matches it firmly.

TRBD2	TRBV5-4	CASSSPVVAGGKLYNEQFF
-	TRBV18	CASSPGRGASLYNEQFF
TRBD1	TRBV10-3	CAISSDRGFDEQYF
-	TRBV5-1	CASSTDPNTEAFF
TRBD2	TRBV5-1	CASSVLGAGGPYPNDITQYF
-	TRBV7-9	CASTKGMGNTEAFF
TRBD1	TRBV6-5	CASRAGTGSNSPLHF
-	TRBV30	CAWTLGKVLSYEQYF
TRBD2	TRBV7-9	CASSLALSGAQETQYF
TRBD1	TRBV9	CASSAGQGDKDTEAFF
TRBD1	TRBV6-1	CASSDGTGVFGETQYF
TRBD1	TRBV6-6	CASRDRDYNEQFF
TRBD2	TRBV5-1	CASRQRGPETQYF
-	TRBV6-6	CASSYTTGVAGAPLHF
-	TRBV6-6	CASISGPGAQETQYF
TRBD2	TRBV4-1	CASRLQPGGEVEQFF
TRBD2	TRBV6-1	CASNGLAGGKQFF
-	TRBV2	CASTDAGSSTDTQYF
-	TRBV4-1	CASSRVFSTSFTGELFF
TRBD1	TRBV15	CATSRTEGTRDSNQPQHF
-	TRBV2	CASSLRGSDTQYF
-	TRBV7-9	CASSIDIPPLHF
TRBD1	TRBV6-6	CASSSQTGTGNTIYF
TRBD2	TRBV5-1	CASSPIPSGGDQETQYF
-	TRBV15	CATSAGWDSPLHF
-	TRBV7-2	CASSFIHENTEAFF
-	TRBV2	CASSQTRNTGELFF
TRBD1	TRBV10-3	CAISESIGQGEAFF
TRBD2	TRBV4-1	CASSQGLARTDTQYF
TRBD1	TRBV9	CASSVAHADREKSNQPQHF
-	TRBV5-4	CASSLAGTHEQYF
TRBD2	TRBV2	CASSLREGKETQYF
-	TRBV28	CASSLTGSYNEQFF
TRBD1	TRBV18	CASSPRQGPTGDTIYF
-	TRBV30	CAWRARDSPLHF
TRBD2	TRBV4-3	CASSQDPLAGNIQYF
TRBD2	TRBV19	CASSIDLLAAPTQYF
TRBD1	TRBV9	CASSVTGSGQPQHF
TRBD1	TRBV19	CASSVDRGLSYEQYF
-	TRBV7-9	CASSLDGSVAGEKLFF
-	TRBV2	CAGGLNSGNTIYF
TRBD1	TRBV5-1	CASSSTGTGLGREKLFF
-	TRBV2	CASSVQVEETQYF
-	TRBV5-1	CASSLEYSPVSGELFF
-	TRBV19	CASSIRGREQYF
-	TRBV5-5	CASSLGHSNQPQHF
TRBD2	TRBV10-3	CAIGLAVDNEQFF
-	TRBV5-1	CASSSDTGATSPLHF
-	TRBV5-1	CASSPVLASTGELFF
-	TRBV18	CASSPPGQSSYEQYF
TRBD2	TRBV9	CASSSRSGEGTDTQYF